This T cell receptor (beta chain) was observed in a study of T cell responses to AZD1222 COVID-19 vaccine. Findings and limits, study-wide: Vaccine-associated CD4 TCRs ranged over spike, dominating at 160-218 and 743-854.

As to this clone: Its antigen is not known.

Libraries were prepared by immunoSEQ multiplex PCR; TCRdb keeps only in-frame clonotypes and omits some of them. The repertoire holds 90,000 or so clones, with around 91% as singletons. The sequence came from an adult who received the AZD1222 COVID-19 vaccine. Here the sequenced sample was peripheral blood, taken 28 days after the second AZD1222 dose.

The CDR3 loop reads CASSPAGGYDTQYF. The CDR3, as DNA: TGTGCCAGCAGCCCAGCGGGGGGGTATGATACGCAGTATTTT. The V gene is TRBV6-6, the J gene TRBJ2-3; 10 bases are shared with TRBD2. This CDR3 comprises 14 residues. CDR1 is MNHNY and CDR2 is SVGAGI in the germline V gene (reference sequence). Germline trimming cut 6 bases from V and 6 bases from J; bases unmatched to any gene: 6.